This T cell receptor (beta chain) was retrieved from a study of cytomegalovirus exposure and HLA in healthy donors. Germline V gene data show CDR1 as SNHLY and CDR2 as FYNNEI. Trimming took off 5 bases at V and 7 bases at J, with 14 bases between the two ends. The CDR3 has 13 residues. PCR primers comprised 60 Vbeta and 13 Jbeta primers. Repertoires were generated with immunoSEQ multiplex PCR, while TCRdb's copy carries only in-frame clones and drops some. Of about 200,000 clones in the sample, around 77% are singletons; the top ten hold about 2.8%. This clone is a singleton in its sample. The chain recombines TRBV2 with TRBJ1-2; D is uncertain. The receptor was derived from a woman in her thirties in good health and CMV-seronegative. Sequenced material: PBMCs. The CDR3 protein is CASSFDGVCGYTF. The CDR3 nucleotides are TGTGCCAGCAGTTTTGACGGGGTTTGTGGCTACACCTTC.